There are a few counts of the clone carrying this TCR beta chain. Researchers took RNA transcripts and amplified the TCR beta CDR3 regions from them. During a first-round RT-PCR of the TCR CDR3, the HTBI primer set was used. Via MiXCR, TCRdb re-called the multiplex PCR reads, giving one row per CDR3 protein. The sample contains roughly 660,000 distinct CDR3 sequences, 15% to 20% of which appear only once. In patients aged 18 to 65, hyperthyroidism was newly diagnosed, with duration under 2 months. In making diagnoses, clinical symptoms, serum thyroxine and TRAb, thyroid ultrasound and orbital computed tomography were all used. PBMCs were sourced from less than 12 ml fresh peripheral blood. The data are from a study of T cells in Graves' hyperthyroidism and ophthalmopathy. CDR1 and CDR2 from the germline V gene are MNHNS and SASEGT. The CDR3 consists of 13 residues. With 7 bases removed from V and 3 bases from J, the gap between germline ends came to 13 bases.

The TCR sequence derives from a man aged 45 to 65 with Graves' hyperthyroidism. This chain joins TRBV6-1 and TRBJ2-7; D not resolved. Sequencing was carried out using blood. The CDR3 is CASTRGESYEQYF. In DNA, the CDR3 is TGTGCCAGCACCCGAGGAGAGAGCTACGAGCAGTACTTC.